This T cell receptor (beta chain) was identified during a study of cytomegalovirus exposure and HLA in healthy donors. The PCR contained 60 Vbeta and 13 Jbeta primers. The protocol was immunoSEQ multiplex PCR, while the TCRdb copy is restricted to in-frame clones and leaves out a portion. The sample includes under 150,000 clones, roughly 80% seen only once; the top ten take roughly 10%. This CDR3 contains 16 residues. Deletions cut 4 bases from V and 2 bases from J, with 16 bases between. Germline V gene data show CDR1 as LGHNA and CDR2 as YNFKEQ. The clonotype comes from a woman in her forties or fifties in good health and CMV-seropositive. Sequenced sample: PBMCs. The rearrangement joins TRBV4-2 to TRBJ2-3, with a possible D match to TRBD2 (6 bases). For the CDR3, the DNA is TGTGCCAGCAGCCCGAATAGGGACTCGTTCACAGATACGCAGTATTTT. Its translation: CASSPNRDSFTDTQYF.